The next 21 T cell receptor beta chains were all read from a single sample in a study of Ad26.COV2.S vaccination and SARS-CoV-2 variants. Sequencing used immunoSEQ multiplex PCR; TCRdb keeps in-frame clones, though not all of them. The data hold some 480,000 clones, with around nine tenths observed a single time. The treatment denotes: some 19 received Ad26.COV2.S at low or high dose, single or two shots; several received placebo; per-sample allocation not given. After the first vaccine or placebo injection, samples were drawn on day 63. The sample here was peripheral blood, taken in a trial of Ad26.COV2.S vaccine versus placebo. The receptors here all came from a person aged 18-65 years who received the Ad26.COV2.S COVID-19 vaccine or a placebo.

The chain employs TRBV27 and TRBJ2-7; tentatively, D is TRBD1 (5 bases). The V gene's germline CDR1 is MNHEY and CDR2 SMNVEV (reference sequence). V lost 8 bases and J lost 2, with 16 bases in between. There are 14 residues in the CDR3. CDR3 protein: CASRPRAAAYEQYF. The DNA of the CDR3 is TGTGCCAGCCGTCCCAGGGCGGCGGCCTACGAGCAGTACTTC.

This clone was counted once. The rearrangement joins TRBV9 to TRBJ2-5, with a tentative D call TRBD2 (7 bases). The CDR3 consists of 13 residues. V was clipped by 2 bases and J by 8 bases, with 13 bases between them. Germline V lookup: CDR1 SGDLS, CDR2 YYNGEE. CDR3 nucleotides: TGTGCCAGCAGCGTTTCAGGGGAGGGAACCCAGTACTTC. It encodes CASSVSGEGTQYF.

The chain links TRBV19 to TRBJ2-1, with D hard to call. CDR1 and CDR2 (germline): LNHDA, SQIVND (reference sequence). V dropped 5 bases and J dropped 0 bases, with 11 bases sitting between them. CDR3 length: 15 amino acids. The CDR3 DNA is TGTGCCAGTAGTCCGCAGCCGAGCTCCTACAATGAGCAGTTCTTC. It yields the protein CASSPQPSSYNEQFF.

This clone turned up a few times. The chain is built from TRBV28 and TRBJ1-5, with D possibly matching TRBD1 (5 bases). This CDR3 comprises 11 residues. V was clipped by 4 bases and J by 15 bases, with 13 bases between them. Germline lookup yields CDR1 MDHEN and CDR2 SYDVKM. The CDR3, as DNA: TGTGCCAGCAGTTCACAGGATACCCCGCATTTT. Its translation: CASSSQDTPHF.

This sequence joins TRBV7-2 and TRBJ1-6, with 8 bases aligning to TRBD1. Germline-derived CDR1 and CDR2 are SGHTA and FQGNSA. This CDR3 comprises 15 residues. The trim removed 8 bases at V and 9 bases at J, leaving 12 bases unmatched. The CDR3 nucleotides are TGTGCCAGCGGATCAACAGGGGGTGGATTTTCACCCCTCCACTTT. Protein: CASGSTGGGFSPLHF.

V gene TRBV11-2 combines with J gene TRBJ2-1, with 11 positions matching TRBD2. This CDR3 contains 15 residues. Per germline, CDR1 SGHAT and CDR2 FQNNGV. The V segment lost 6 bases and the J segment 9 bases; nucleotides outside the gene matches: 10. As DNA, the CDR3 is TGTGCCAGCAGGCAGACTAGCGGGATATTGGGTGAGCAGTTCTTC. It yields the protein CASRQTSGILGEQFF.

V gene TRBV24-1 combines with J gene TRBJ2-5, with D possibly called TRBD1 or TRBD2 (5 bases each). V was pared by 8 bases and J by 0 bases, with 9 bases between. The CDR3 sequence is 13 residues long. Germline lookup yields CDR1 KGHDR and CDR2 SFDVKD. CDR3 DNA sequence: TGTGCCACCACTGAGGGGTACCAAGAGACCCAGTACTTC. Translated, it gives CATTEGYQETQYF.

In its sample, this clone was seen many times. The rearrangement joins TRBV5-6 to TRBJ1-3; the match to TRBD1 covers 11 bases. The V segment lost 4 bases and the J segment 4 bases; nucleotides outside the gene matches: 7. The CDR3 runs 16 residues. Germline-derived CDR1 and CDR2 are SGHDT and YYEEEE. The CDR3 DNA reads as TGTGCCAGCAGCCGGGACAGGGGGTTCATAGGAAACACCATATATTTT. It encodes CASSRDRGFIGNTIYF. The full variable domain, completed using reference TRBV5-6 and TRBJ1-3, is DAGVTQSPTHLIKTRGQQVTLRCSPKSGHDTVSWYQQALGQGPQFIFQYYEEEERQRGNFPDRFSGHQFPNYSSELNVNALLLGDSALYLCASSRDRGFIGNTIYFGEGSWLTVV.

This clone was seen a handful of times. The chain has TRBV24-1 and TRBJ2-5; D may be TRBD2 (6 bases). CDR1 and CDR2 from the germline V gene are KGHDR and SFDVKD. CDR3 length: 14 residues. V gave up 1 base and J gave up 7 bases, with 12 bases separating them. CDR3 in amino acids: CATSDFGEDRTQYF. CDR3 DNA sequence: TGTGCCACCAGTGATTTTGGGGAGGATCGGACCCAGTACTTC.

This chain links TRBV10-3 with TRBJ2-1, with 9 bases that match TRBD1. CDR3 length equals 21 residues. Trimming removed 0 bases from V and 9 bases from J; junction bases left unmatched: 24. CDR1 ENHRY and CDR2 SYGVKD come from the germline V gene. The CDR3 region has the DNA TGTGCCATCAGTGAGTCCTTATCGGACAGGGGAAACCTAAACTCGGTGGCTGAGCAGTTCTTC. Amino acid sequence: CAISESLSDRGNLNSVAEQFF.

This clone was recorded once. V is TRBV5-4 and J is TRBJ2-3; D may be TRBD2 (6 bases). Per the germline V gene, CDR1 is SGHNT and CDR2 is YYREEE (reference sequence). This CDR3 is built from 14 residues. With 0 bases removed from V and 5 bases from J, the gap between germline ends came to 10 bases. For the CDR3, the DNA is TGTGCCAGCAGCTTGGAACTAGCTGGAGATACGCAGTATTTT. Its translation is CASSLELAGDTQYF.

This clone showed up just once. This rearrangement joins TRBV7-9 to TRBJ1-5; D ambiguous. V was clipped by 3 bases and J by 3 bases, with 6 bases between them. The CDR3 has 13 amino acids. Germline V lookup: CDR1 SEHNR, CDR2 FQNEAQ (reference sequence). CDR3 nucleotides: TGTGCCAGCAGCTTTGGCCCCAATCAGCCCCAGCATTTT. Translating it yields CASSFGPNQPQHF.

The chain links TRBV19 to TRBJ2-2; 12 nucleotides agree with TRBD2. V lost 4 bases and J lost 1; bases outside the gene matches: 1. The CDR3 is made up of 16 amino acids. Germline V gene data show CDR1 as LNHDA and CDR2 as SQIVND (reference sequence). This CDR3 reads CASSTSGRVNTGELFF. The DNA for the CDR3 is TGTGCCAGTAGTACTAGCGGGAGGGTGAACACCGGGGAGCTGTTTTTT.

This clone is a singleton in its sample. The chain uses TRBV28 and TRBJ2-7; D remains ambiguous. The CDR3 covers 13 residues. Trimming pared 5 bases from V and 5 bases from J, leaving 13 bases between. Germline assignment: CDR1 MDHEN and CDR2 SYDVKM. The chain's CDR3 is CASSPGRLHEQYF. The CDR3 DNA is TGTGCCAGCAGTCCCGGTCGCCTACACGAGCAGTACTTC.

The chain uses TRBV14 and TRBJ2-3, with no clear D. Trimming removed 2 bases from V and 7 bases from J, with 4 bases in between. The length of the CDR3 is 11 residues. Germline CDR1 reads SGHDN; CDR2 reads FVKESK. CDR3 sequence reads: CASSQTNTQYF. The CDR3, as DNA: TGTGCCAGCAGCCAAACCAATACGCAGTATTTT.

The chain links TRBV11-2 to TRBJ2-1; 7 bases line up with TRBD2. The length of the CDR3 is 15 residues. J gave up 7 bases and V 11 bases, and 17 bases lay outside the gene matches. Germline CDR1 and CDR2: SGHAT and FQNNGV. CDR3 residues: CAARSGGSSYNEQFF. CDR3 bases: TGTGCCGCCAGAAGTGGCGGGAGTAGCTATAATGAGCAGTTCTTC.

The chain employs TRBV5-4 and TRBJ1-1; D gene uncertain. Trimming pared 0 bases from V and 4 bases from J, leaving 10 bases between. The CDR3 loop spans 14 amino acids. CDR1 SGHNT and CDR2 YYREEE come from the germline V gene (reference sequence). CDR3 coding DNA: TGTGCCAGCAGCTTGGTCGAGGGCGGCACTGAAGCTTTCTTT. Translating gives CASSLVEGGTEAFF.

The chain has TRBV12-3 or TRBV12-4 and TRBJ2-3; D ambiguous. Trimming pared 6 bases from V and 2 bases from J, leaving 6 bases between. The CDR3 extends over 12 amino acids. The CDR3 reads CASRTPTDTQYF. Written as DNA, the CDR3 is TGTGCCAGCAGGACACCCACAGATACGCAGTATTTT.

The gene calls are TRBV5-4 and TRBJ1-1; unclear D gene. The germline V gene has CDR1 SGHNT and CDR2 YYREEE (reference sequence). The CDR3 contains 15 residues. The V gene lost 4 bases and the J gene lost 1 base, with 14 bases spanning the gap. CDR3 bases: TGTGCCAGCAGCCCCCTGCCGGGAGGGAACACTGAAGCTTTCTTT. The encoded protein is CASSPLPGGNTEAFF. Full variable domain (rest looked up from reference TRBV5-4 and TRBJ1-1): ETGVTQSPTHLIKTRGQQVTLRCSSQSGHNTVSWYQQALGQGPQFIFQYYREEENGRGNFPPRFSGLQFPNYSSELNVNALELDDSALYLCASSPLPGGNTEAFFGQGTRLTVV.

This clone was detected only once. The chain uses TRBV14 and TRBJ1-1; 9 positions match TRBD1. V trimming: 1 base; J trimming: 4 bases; junction bases outside the gene matches: 7. CDR1 and CDR2 (germline): SGHDN, FVKESK. CDR3 length equals 16 residues. CDR3 sequence reads: CASSQGGRQGVTEAFF. CDR3 DNA sequence: TGTGCCAGCAGCCAAGGGGGTCGACAGGGGGTCACTGAAGCTTTCTTT.

The chain recombines TRBV7-9 with TRBJ2-6; D is ambiguous. This CDR3 has 15 residues. V lost 6 bases to trimming and J lost 0 bases, with 9 bases between them. Germline CDR1 reads SEHNR; CDR2 reads FQNEAQ (reference sequence). The CDR3 coding sequence is TGTGCCAGCAGAACGGGCTACTCTGGGGCCAACGTCCTGACTTTC. Its translation is CASRTGYSGANVLTF.